This T cell receptor (beta chain) stems from a study of CD8 T cell repertoires and HIV-1 epitope variants. Sequenced by immunoSEQ multiplex PCR; TCRdb stores in-frame clones only, minus some. The data show 5,700 or so clones, with 60% to 70% seen just once and 40% to 55% held by the top ten. The V gene's germline CDR1 is MNHEY and CDR2 SMNVEV (reference sequence). The CDR3 has 11 amino acids. Trimming took 4 bases from V and 2 from J, leaving 3 bases between them. This clone was observed a few times. Its antigen is not known. The chain has TRBV27 and TRBJ2-7, with no clear D. The sample consisted of cultured CD8+ T cells derived from PBMCs. The sequence came from a male donor with HIV. The CDR3 protein is CASSSTYEQYF. CDR3 nucleotide sequence: TGTGCCAGCAGTTCCACCTACGAGCAGTACTTC.